Below, 10 T cell receptor beta chains from the same sample are listed, as sequenced in a study of cytomegalovirus exposure and HLA in healthy donors. Use of 60 Vbeta and 13 Jbeta primers characterized the PCR. Here immunoSEQ multiplex PCR was the method, and the copy in TCRdb shows in-frame clones only, minus some. Among 150,000 to 200,000 clones listed, more than 60% were seen once. The sample taken for sequencing was PBMCs. These TCRs come from a male donor in good health and CMV-seronegative.

The V call is TRBV10-3, the J call TRBJ2-7; D is possibly TRBD1 (7 bases). The germline V gene has CDR1 ENHRY and CDR2 SYGVKD. The CDR3 sequence is 15 residues long. Trimming took off 5 bases at V and 4 bases at J, with 18 bases between the two ends. CDR3 loop: CAISNKVTGTYEQYF. The DNA for the CDR3 is TGTGCCATCAGTAATAAGGTGACAGGGACTTACGAGCAGTACTTC.

This rearrangement joins TRBV5-6 to TRBJ1-1; D is undetermined. Trimming stripped 7 bases from V and 0 bases from J, with 10 bases between. The V gene's germline CDR1 is SGHDT and CDR2 YYEEEE. CDR3 length: 13 amino acids. The CDR3 loop is CASLPRMNTEAFF. The CDR3 DNA reads as TGTGCCAGCCTCCCCAGGATGAACACTGAAGCTTTCTTT.

This chain uses TRBV28 with TRBJ2-7; 9 bases align to TRBD2. The CDR3 is made up of 14 amino acids. The V segment lost 7 bases and the J segment 6 bases; nucleotides outside the gene matches: 10. The germline V gene has CDR1 MDHEN and CDR2 SYDVKM. CDR3 in amino acids: CASNSGTSRFEQYF. Here the CDR3 DNA reads TGTGCCAGCAACTCTGGGACTAGCCGTTTCGAGCAGTACTTC.

This chain joins TRBV4-3 and TRBJ2-3, with TRBD2 identical over 9 bases. The germline V gene has CDR1 LGHNA and CDR2 YSLEER. The CDR3 covers 15 residues. J lost 6 bases, V lost 4 bases, and 8 bases had no gene match. The CDR3 region is CASSPSGRMGDTQYF. The CDR3 DNA follows: TGCGCCAGCAGCCCCAGCGGGAGGATGGGCGATACGCAGTATTTT.

The count of this clone is one. The gene calls are TRBV6-5 and TRBJ2-7; D gene unclear. CDR1 MNHEY and CDR2 SVGAGI come from the germline V gene. This CDR3 comprises 13 residues. The V end was cut by 4 bases, the J end by 0 bases, with 7 bases between. The CDR3 region is CASSFTSSYEQYF. The CDR3 bases are TGTGCCAGCAGTTTCACGAGCTCCTACGAGCAGTACTTC.

This clone occurred once. This chain connects TRBV4-1 to TRBJ1-1; D is perhaps TRBD1 (5 bases). The CDR3 consists of 17 residues. Trimming left V 1 base short and J 2 bases short, with 17 bases between. Germline V CDR1 and CDR2: MGHRA, YSYEKL. DNA of the CDR3: TGCGCCAGCAGCCAAGTTAAAGCCCGACAGAGAAACACTGAAGCTTTCTTT. Amino acid sequence: CASSQVKARQRNTEAFF.

The V call is TRBV5-1, the J call TRBJ2-2, with 8 bases matching TRBD1. V gave up 3 bases and J gave up 4 bases; unmatched junction bases: 8. The CDR3 covers 16 residues. The germline V gene has CDR1 SGHRS and CDR2 YFSETQ. CDR3 bases: TGCGCCAGCAGCTCCTCGACAGGGGTGGGCACCGGGGAGCTGTTTTTT. This encodes CASSSSTGVGTGELFF.

The chain combines TRBV7-9 with TRBJ2-1; 10 bases are shared with TRBD2. With V trimmed by 2 bases and J by 7 bases, 14 bases remained unmatched. The V gene's germline CDR1 is SEHNR and CDR2 FQNEAQ (reference sequence). This CDR3 is built from 18 residues. This chain's CDR3 is CASSLHVERGGSRNEQFF. Written as DNA, the CDR3 is TGTGCCAGCAGCTTACACGTTGAGCGGGGGGGAAGTAGGAATGAGCAGTTCTTC. Drawing the rest from reference TRBV7-9 and TRBJ2-1, the complete variable domain is DTGVSQNPRHKITKRGQNVTFRCDPISEHNRLYWYRQTLGQGPEFLTYFQNEAQLEKSRLLSDRFSAERPKGSFSTLEIQRTEQGDSAMYLCASSLHVERGGSRNEQFFGPGTRLTVL.

A few counts support this clone. The rearrangement joins TRBV14 to TRBJ1-6; no reliable D call. The CDR3 covers 15 residues. Trimming removed 1 base from V and 4 bases from J, with 8 bases in between. Germline V gives CDR1 SGHDN, CDR2 FVKESK. The CDR3 region has the DNA TGTGCCAGCAGCCAAGGTCGAGGGTATAATTCACCCCTCCACTTT. Protein sequence: CASSQGRGYNSPLHF.

This chain links TRBV7-2 with TRBJ1-2, with D tentatively TRBD1 (5 bases). The germline CDR1 and CDR2 sequences are SGHTA and FQGNSA. The CDR3 consists of 13 residues. The V gene lost 1 base and the J gene lost 4 bases, with 7 bases spanning the gap. CDR3 DNA sequence: TGTGCCAGCAGCTTAGGGGGGGGCTATGGCTACACCTTC. It encodes CASSLGGGYGYTF.